What follows describes a single T cell receptor beta chain. The iRepertoire nested amplicon-rescue multiplex PCR amplified TCR alpha and beta CDR3s from RNA. TCRdb reprocessed the multiplex PCR reads with MiXCR, giving one entry per CDR3 protein. The profile covers a few hundred thousand distinct CDR3 sequences, with 41% appearing a single time and 12% taken by the ten largest. Trimming shortened V by 1 base and J by 4 bases, and 8 bases separated the two germline ends. The CDR3 contains 14 residues. Germline lookup yields CDR1 SGHTA and CDR2 FQGNSA. This sample was taken from a study of glioma-infiltrating T cells.

J is TRBJ1-3 and V is TRBV7-2; D is undetermined. The source of this sequence is a human donor with low-grade glioma or glioblastoma, undergoing nonglioma brain surgery, or in good health (not recorded which). The source material was glioma tissue, nonneoplastic brain tissue, or PBMCs (not recorded which). The CDR3 here is CASSLGPGGNTIYF. In nucleotides, the CDR3 is TGTGCCAGCAGCTTAGGTCCGGGGGGAAACACCATATATTTT.